This T cell receptor beta chain emerged from a study of T cells in Graves' hyperthyroidism and ophthalmopathy (dated by TCRdb to about 2019). About the investigation overall: Peripheral blood was sampled at the time of initial diagnosis, prior to any treatment. The paper reports TCR Vbeta CDR3 sequencing of approximately 140 peripheral blood samples: 43 ophthalmopathy, roughly 80 hyperthyroidism and around 17 progressor patients. In addition, the study compared T-cell repertoires in thyroid tissue and in blood from several Graves' hyperthyroidism patients. After sampling, hyperthyroidism patients received methimazole starting at 30 mg daily, and ophthalmopathy patients received high-dose intravenous methylprednisolone. The 90 to 100 discovery patients were randomly divided into training and test sets at a 7:3 ratio. To identify TCR V-J signatures that set the groups apart, the researchers used a discovery cohort of more than 95 patients, made up of 40 to 45 with Graves' ophthalmopathy and some 55 with stable Graves' hyperthyroidism. An independent validation cohort of fewer than 20 hyperthyroidism patients and about 16 patients who later progressed to ophthalmopathy tested prospective prediction of ophthalmopathy. Overall results and qualifications from the work: Most expanded thyroid clonotypes (frequency above 0.001) were also detected in blood, a finding suggesting that blood repertoires may reflect thyroid immune responses. A model built on a 13 V-J signature distinguished ophthalmopathy from stable hyperthyroidism, reaching roughly 88% sensitivity and approximately 83% specificity in cross-validation and 80%/75% in testing. Sample size was not statistically predetermined, and investigators were not blinded to group allocation. In validation, the model predicted progression to ophthalmopathy a median of roughly 6.5 months before onset, with approximately 68% sensitivity and 72.22% specificity.

Measured from the cysteine to the phenylalanine, the CDR3 is 14 residues long. Only the CDR3 region is kept as DNA, spanning 42 bases read in frame from base 1. The germline V gene provides CDR1 MNHNS and CDR2 SASEGT. The V and J ends are trimmed by 5 bases and 2 bases, leaving 13 bases between them. TCR beta CDR3 regions were amplified from RNA transcripts. The TCR CDR3 was subjected to a first round of RT-PCR using the HTBI primer set and the Qiagen OneStep RT-PCR kit. The libraries were constructed in a second round of multiplex PCR and then size-selected and purified. The libraries were sequenced on an Illumina HiSeq2000 using paired-end 100 bp reads. The paper's processing steps were these. SOAPnuke was used to process the raw data, with reads discarded if the reads contained adapters or uncalled bases, had a mean Phred below 15, or lacked an exact constant-primer or identifier match. High-quality paired reads were merged with COPE v1.2.5, and unique nucleotide sequences were defined as clonotypes. MiTCR v1.1 was used to align clonotypes to the IMGT TRBV, TRBD and TRBJ reference segments. Only V-J combinations with frequency above 0.0001, covering 99% to 99.2% of repertoires, were analysed. The TCS score was defined as F50 (clonal expansion) divided by E x V (chaos), with BLOSUM62-based TCRdist calculated between CDR3 peptides within each V-J. Welch's t-statistics and random forest reduced 450 to 600 V-J features to 13, which were used in a naive Bayes classifier (R e1071). TCRdb ran its own pipeline on the public reads, namely fastp trimming at Q25 and MiXCR clone calling, and kept in-frame beta chains. Identical CDR3 protein sequences are pooled into one entry, listed with their most common genes and DNA. TCRdb's processing, not the authors' own work, is the source of the V and J calls. Within this sample are about half a million distinct CDR3 sequences, with 15% to 20% of them counted one time only. In total, the top ten clones hold around 28% of the sample.

Moderately to severely active disease, a Clinical Activity Score of at least 3, a NOSPECS grade of at least 4, and a duration under 3 months were present in ophthalmopathy patients. Exclusion was applied to patients with uncontrolled infections, other autoimmune diseases, pregnancy or lactation. Diagnoses relied on clinical symptoms, serum thyroxine and TRAb, thyroid ultrasound and orbital computed tomography. Ficoll-Paque density gradient centrifugation was used to isolate PBMCs from approximately 10 ml of fresh peripheral blood. Trizol reagent was used to extract total RNA, and RNA quality was then checked on an Agilent 2100 Bioanalyzer. This clonotype came up many times. Which antigen it targets is not known. The input lacks base qualities; no much larger clone sits a single base away.

The sequence came from a woman aged 25 to 39 with Graves' ophthalmopathy. The V gene is TRBV6-1 and the J gene is TRBJ2-7; the D region possibly corresponds to TRBD1 (5 bases align). Sample: blood. CDR3 reads: CASSQDNSAYEQYF. In nucleotides, the sequence is TGTGCCAGCAGTCAGGACAACAGCGCCTACGAGCAGTACTTC.